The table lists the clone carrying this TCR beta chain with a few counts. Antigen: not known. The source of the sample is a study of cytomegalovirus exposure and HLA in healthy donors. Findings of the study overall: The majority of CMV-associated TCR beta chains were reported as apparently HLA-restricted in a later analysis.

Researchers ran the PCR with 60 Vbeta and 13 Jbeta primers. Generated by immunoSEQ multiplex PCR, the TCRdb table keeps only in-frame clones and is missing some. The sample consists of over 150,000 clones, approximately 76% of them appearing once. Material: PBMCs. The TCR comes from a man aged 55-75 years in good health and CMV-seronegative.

The CDR3 loop is CASSQNLGLDTGELFF. CDR3 DNA: TGCGCCAGCAGCCAAAACTTGGGACTTGACACCGGGGAGCTGTTTTTT. The chain couples TRBV5-1 to TRBJ2-2, with D possibly matching TRBD2 (6 bases). The CDR3 length is 16 residues. Trimming removed 4 bases at V and 3 bases at J, with 16 bases between. Germline V CDR1 and CDR2: SGHRS, YFSETQ.